The present entry profiles one T cell receptor (beta chain) with its context. Its antigen is unknown. One junction end does not reproduce the germline sequence, and a read error may be involved. Stable Graves' hyperthyroidism denoted no ophthalmopathy progression over 18 months. The diagnostic basis comprised clinical symptoms, serum thyroxine and TRAb, thyroid ultrasound and orbital computed tomography. The sample belongs to a study of T cells in Graves' hyperthyroidism and ophthalmopathy. Points from the study as a whole: By a 13 V-J model, ophthalmopathy was set apart from stable hyperthyroidism.

Authors of the study amplified TCR beta CDR3 regions from RNA transcripts. Researchers ran a first-round RT-PCR on the TCR CDR3 using the HTBI primer set. TCRdb fed the multiplex PCR reads into MiXCR, producing one record per CDR3 protein. The table lists some 510,000 distinct CDR3 sequences, around 45% of them singletons. CDR3 length: 14 amino acids. Germline-derived CDR1 and CDR2 are SGHTA and FQGTGA. The chain is built from TRBV7-3 and TRBJ2-7; D gene unclear. Sequencing was carried out using peripheral blood or thyroid tissue (not recorded which). This TCR derives from a woman aged 18-29 years with Graves' hyperthyroidism. The CDR3 loop is CASSLSPNSNEQNF. CDR3 in DNA: TGTGCCAGCAGCTTAAGTCCTAATAGCAACGAGCAGAACTTC.